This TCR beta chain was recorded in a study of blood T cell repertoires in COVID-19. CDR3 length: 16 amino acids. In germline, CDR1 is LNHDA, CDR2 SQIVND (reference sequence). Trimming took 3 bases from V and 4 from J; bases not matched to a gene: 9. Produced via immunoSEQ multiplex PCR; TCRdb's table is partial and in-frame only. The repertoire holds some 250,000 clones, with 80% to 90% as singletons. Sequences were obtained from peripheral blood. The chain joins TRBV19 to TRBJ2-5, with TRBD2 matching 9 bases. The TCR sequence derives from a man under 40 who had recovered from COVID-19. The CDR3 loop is CASSIRRGGRTETQYF. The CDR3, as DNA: TGTGCCAGTAGTATCCGGCGGGGGGGGCGGACAGAGACCCAGTACTTC.